This note documents a single T cell receptor beta chain sequence. The sample originates from a study of blood T cell repertoires in COVID-19. Per the study methods: Counts of nucleated cells, estimated from reference gene primer amplification, were obtained. Here immunoSEQ multiplex PCR was the method, and the copy in TCRdb shows in-frame clones only, minus some. V and J calls and clone size are as listed in that table; D and trimming were resolved from the DNA. This table holds fewer than 45,000 clones, almost 90% found once. V lost 6 bases to trimming and J lost 1 base, with 15 bases between them. Germline V gene sequence: CDR1 LNHDA, CDR2 SQIVND (reference sequence). The CDR3 is made up of 15 amino acids.

The clonotype was recovered from a man aged 60-69 years with active or convalescent COVID-19. This chain connects TRBV19 to TRBJ1-1; weak D call: TRBD1 (5 bases). Material for sequencing was peripheral blood. Written as DNA, the CDR3 is TGTGCCAGTAGGACTGGGAACAGGAGGAACACTGAAGCTTTCTTT. This codes for CASRTGNRRNTEAFF.